The TCR beta chain under discussion was sequenced for a study of blood T cell repertoires in COVID-19. Looking at the study overall: Sites in the United States, Italy and Spain provided acute and convalescent COVID-19 samples. From T cells, B-cell-depleted T cells, or PBMCs came the material, which was cDNA or gDNA.

Authors' processing steps: Reference gene primer amplification in the assay estimated nucleated cell counts. Profiling relied on immunoSEQ multiplex PCR, and the TCRdb table lists in-frame clones only, not all of them. V and J calls and clone size are as listed in that table; D and trimming were resolved from the DNA. The repertoire holds 200,000 to 300,000 clones, over 75% seen once, with roughly 0.8% in the top ten. The CDR3 covers 15 residues. The V end lost 7 bases, the J end lost 0 bases, and 13 bases lay between the germline ends. CDR1 is MNHEY, CDR2 SMNVEV, per germline (reference sequence). The source is a woman between 25 and 40 years old with acute or convalescent COVID-19. The genes are TRBV27 and TRBJ2-1; TRBD2 might be the D (6 bases). Sequenced: peripheral blood. For the CDR3, the DNA is TGTGCCAGCACCTATCGGGGGAGCTCCTACAATGAGCAGTTCTTC. It encodes CASTYRGSSYNEQFF.